This TCR beta chain originates from a study of blood T cells in healthy people across ages. Points from the study as a whole: It was not known whether donors were CMV positive (a possible confounder of expanded clonotype changes). TCR beta diversity was tightly associated with the proportion of naive T cells. Older individuals had lower TCR beta diversity per million T cells (the decline was roughly linear). Both naive CD4+ cell counts and diversity were greater in long-lived donors than in aged donors.

As to this clonotype: Its target is not known.

Primers used in a second PCR of about 6 to 12 cycles were a sample-barcoded 5' primer and a J-beta primer mix. One entry per CDR3 protein, called by TCRdb with MiXCR from the 5' RACE reads. The sample has about 900,000 distinct CDR3 sequences, roughly 52% seen once. The J segment lost 11 bases and the V segment lost 5 bases, leaving 16 bases of the junction unmatched. The CDR3 extends over 15 amino acids. Looked up from germline, CDR1 is SGHVS and CDR2 is FQNEAQ. The receptor was isolated from a man in his thirties or forties in good health. The sequencing sample was made of blood. V usage is TRBV7-8 and J usage is TRBJ2-5, with TRBD1 identical over 8 bases. This CDR3 reads CASSPKGDRSTKQYF. Here the CDR3 DNA reads TGTGCCAGCAGCCCCAAGGGGGACAGGTCTACGAAGCAGTACTTC.